This T cell receptor beta chain was sequenced for a study of T-cell memory formation after mild COVID-19. Background on the study: Across donors, TCR clusters were largely donor specific. The study's findings and limits: Contracting clones, day 15 to 85, had balanced CD4/CD8, and later expanders favored CD4+. Shrinking CD4+ clones were chiefly CM and EM; CD8+ ones were chiefly EMRA. Certain responding clones were present in pre-infection memory, suggesting participation of cross-reactive memory.

In regard to this clonotype: The target antigen is unknown.

A single record per CDR3 protein comes from TCRdb applying MiXCR to the 5' RACE reads. The sample lists 200,000 to 250,000 distinct CDR3 sequences, 15% seen once, with over 2% in the top ten. From germline, CDR1 is SGHVS and CDR2 FQNEAQ. Trimming cost V 4 bases and J 2 bases, with 16 bases left between them. This CDR3 has 16 amino acids. The sequenced sample consisted of PBMCs or a T cell subset sorted from them (not recorded which). The sequence was collected from an adult woman who had mild COVID-19 (a few samples of this study predate the infection). Cell type and time point are not known. The V call is TRBV7-8, the J call TRBJ2-3, with D unclear. CDR3 sequence: CASSSSLSPNTDTQYF. The CDR3, as DNA: TGTGCCAGCAGCTCTTCTCTAAGCCCGAACACAGATACGCAGTATTTT.